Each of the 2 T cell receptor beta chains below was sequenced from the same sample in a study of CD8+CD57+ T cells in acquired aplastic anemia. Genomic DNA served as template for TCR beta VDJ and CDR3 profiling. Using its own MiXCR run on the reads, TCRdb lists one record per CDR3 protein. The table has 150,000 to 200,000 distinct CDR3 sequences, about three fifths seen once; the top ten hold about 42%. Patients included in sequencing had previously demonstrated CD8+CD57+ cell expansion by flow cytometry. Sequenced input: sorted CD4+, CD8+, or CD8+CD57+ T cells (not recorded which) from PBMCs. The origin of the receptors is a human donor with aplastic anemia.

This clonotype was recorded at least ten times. The CDR3 loop reads CASSDLSSYNEQFF. CDR3 in DNA: TGTGCCAGCAGTGATCTTAGCTCCTACAATGAGCAGTTCTTC. The chain links TRBV2 to TRBJ2-1; the D is unclear. The germline V and J ends were trimmed by 3 bases and 0 bases, with 6 bases remaining between them. CDR1 SNHLY and CDR2 FYNNEI come from the germline V gene. The CDR3 has 14 amino acids.

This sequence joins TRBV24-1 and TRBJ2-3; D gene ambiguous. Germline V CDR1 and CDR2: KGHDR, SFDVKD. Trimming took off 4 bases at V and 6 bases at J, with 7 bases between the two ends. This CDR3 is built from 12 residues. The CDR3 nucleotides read TGTGCCACCAGTGAAACGGTGGATACGCAGTATTTT. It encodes CATSETVDTQYF.